The 2 T cell receptor beta chains given below trace back to one sample, sequenced in a study of T cells after yellow fever vaccination. Each CDR3 protein gets one entry after TCRdb re-called the 5' RACE reads with MiXCR. The sample records about 30,000 distinct CDR3 sequences, over 4.5% being singletons. The sample consisted of CD8+ T cells sorted from PBMCs, taken 10 days after the yellow fever booster vaccination. These receptors all come from a man aged 25-45 years who received the YFV17D yellow fever vaccine.

Many counts were recorded for this clonotype. J is TRBJ2-1 and V is TRBV12-3 or TRBV12-4; 10 bases match TRBD2. V trimming: 6 bases; J trimming: 10 bases; junction bases outside the gene matches: 9. The CDR3 loop spans 14 amino acids. CDR3 in DNA: TGTGCCAGCAGAGCGGGAGGGCCTAGTTGGGAGCAGTTCTTC. Amino acid sequence: CASRAGGPSWEQFF.

This clonotype has a handful of counts. The V gene is TRBV19, the J gene TRBJ1-1; a possible D gene is TRBD1 (5 bases). V shed 7 bases and J shed 4 bases, with 19 bases lying between them. The germline V gene encodes CDR1 LNHDA and CDR2 SQIVND (reference sequence). The CDR3 sequence is 15 residues long. CDR3 sequence reads: CASKPALGGGTEAFF. The CDR3 bases are TGTGCCAGTAAACCCGCTTTGGGGGGGGGCACTGAAGCTTTCTTT.